This entry lists 14 T cell receptor beta chains sequenced from one sample in a study of cytotoxic CD8 clonotypes in ibrutinib-treated CLL. Using immunoSEQ multiplex PCR, the repertoire was profiled, and TCRdb retains in-frame clones only, with some absent. This repertoire shows hundreds of thousands of clones, less than 75% found once; its top ten account for over 15%. The starting material was PBMCs, obtained after 24 months of ibrutinib treatment. The receptors stem from a human donor with chronic lymphocytic leukemia.

The CDR3 DNA is TGTGCCAGCAGGCTCCATAGCGGGAGCTACGAGCAGTACTTC. Translating it yields CASRLHSGSYEQYF. J is TRBJ2-7 and V is TRBV28; TRBD2 aligns across 9 bases. The CDR3 contains 14 residues. V dropped 6 bases and J dropped 3; count of bases not matched to a gene: 6. Germline-derived CDR1 and CDR2 are MDHEN and SYDVKM.

This chain links TRBV6-5 with TRBJ2-5; 7 bases are shared with TRBD2. The germline gives CDR1 MNHEY, CDR2 SVGAGI. V trimming: 0 bases; J trimming: 2 bases; junction bases outside the gene matches: 6. CDR3 length equals 16 residues. The chain's CDR3 is CASSYSPSGGQETQYF. In DNA, the CDR3 is TGTGCCAGCAGTTACTCCCCTAGCGGAGGTCAAGAGACCCAGTACTTC.

The CDR3 is CSQTGNNEQFF. The CDR3 DNA sequence: TGCAGCCAGACGGGGAACAATGAGCAGTTCTTC. V usage is TRBV29-1 and J usage is TRBJ2-1; tentative D call: TRBD2 (5 bases). Trimming took 8 bases from V and 5 from J, leaving 10 bases between them. CDR3 length equals 11 residues. Germline V gives CDR1 SQVTM, CDR2 ANQGSEA.

This clone has only one observation. The rearrangement links TRBV19 to TRBJ2-3; D might be TRBD1 (6 bases). Trimming removed 0 bases from V and 6 bases from J, with 16 bases in between. Looked up from germline, CDR1 is LNHDA and CDR2 is SQIVND (reference sequence). The CDR3 has 16 amino acids. CDR3 loop: CASSIDGTFLGDTQYF. CDR3 bases: TGTGCCAGTAGTATAGATGGGACATTTTTGGGGGATACGCAGTATTTT.

The chain employs TRBV29-1 and TRBJ2-3, with 14 bases fitting TRBD2. The trim removed 8 bases at V and 4 bases at J, leaving 5 bases unmatched. This CDR3 is 14 amino acids long. Germline assignment: CDR1 SQVTM and CDR2 ANQGSEA. CDR3 sequence reads: CSIGLAGGADTQYF. CDR3 nucleotides: TGCAGCATTGGACTAGCGGGAGGCGCAGATACGCAGTATTTT.

The V gene is TRBV15, the J gene TRBJ2-6; no firm D call. The ends were cut back, 1 base at V and 0 bases at J, with 10 bases in the middle. The CDR3 loop spans 17 amino acids. Looked up from germline, CDR1 is LNHNV and CDR2 is YYDKDF (reference sequence). The CDR3 DNA reads as TGTGCCACCAGCAGAGTGGGCTATGGCTCTGGGGCCAACGTCCTGACTTTC. This sequence encodes CATSRVGYGSGANVLTF.

The CDR3 reads CAGGVSRGSEAFF. The CDR3 DNA sequence: TGTGCCGGGGGGGTTTCCCGGGGCTCTGAAGCTTTCTTT. The V and J genes are TRBV7-9 and TRBJ1-1; perhaps TRBD1 as D (5 bases). CDR3 size: 13 residues. Trimming took off 11 bases at V and 6 bases at J, with 19 bases between the two ends. Germline V gene lookup returns CDR1 SEHNR and CDR2 FQNEAQ (reference sequence). The whole variable domain, remainder taken from reference TRBV7-9 and TRBJ1-1, is DTGVSQNPRHKITKRGQNVTFRCDPISEHNRLYWYRQTLGQGPEFLTYFQNEAQLEKSRLLSDRFSAERPKGSFSTLEIQRTEQGDSAMYLCAGGVSRGSEAFFGQGTRLTVV.

This clone was found once. The gene calls are TRBV29-1 and TRBJ2-7; TRBD1 matches 8 bases. CDR1 is SQVTM and CDR2 is ANQGSEA in the germline V gene. V shed 0 bases and J 5 bases; nucleotides not matched to a gene: 6. This CDR3 spans 14 amino acids. CDR3 sequence (DNA): TGCAGCGTTGAAGACAGGGGGCTGGTCAACGAGCAGTACTTC. It is translated as CSVEDRGLVNEQYF.

V usage is TRBV19 and J usage is TRBJ2-3, with D unclear. From germline, CDR1 is LNHDA and CDR2 SQIVND (reference sequence). Trimming shortened V by 6 bases and J by 0 bases, and 7 bases separated the two germline ends. CDR3 length: 13 residues. The CDR3: CASSPYSTDTQYF. The CDR3 DNA follows: TGTGCCAGTAGCCCTTATAGCACAGATACGCAGTATTTT.

The gene calls are TRBV5-4 and TRBJ2-3, with no clear D. Trimming removed 3 bases at V and 1 base at J, with 6 bases between. Germline V gene lookup returns CDR1 SGHNT and CDR2 YYREEE (reference sequence). CDR3 size: 13 residues. This chain's CDR3 is CASSSQGTDTQYF. CDR3 coding DNA: TGTGCCAGCAGCTCGCAAGGCACAGATACGCAGTATTTT. Full variable domain (missing parts from reference TRBV5-4 and TRBJ2-3): ETGVTQSPTHLIKTRGQQVTLRCSSQSGHNTVSWYQQALGQGPQFIFQYYREEENGRGNFPPRFSGLQFPNYSSELNVNALELDDSALYLCASSSQGTDTQYFGPGTRLTVL.

The count of this clone is one. The chain has TRBV6-6 and TRBJ2-2; D unclear. The CDR3 contains 12 residues. Looked up from germline, CDR1 is MNHNY and CDR2 is SVGAGI (reference sequence). Trimming pared 6 bases from V and 3 bases from J, leaving 5 bases between. CDR3 sequence (DNA): TGTGCCAGCAGAACATACACCGGGGAGCTGTTTTTT. Protein: CASRTYTGELFF.

V and J are TRBV7-8 and TRBJ2-1; perhaps D is TRBD1 or TRBD2 (6 bases each). Looked up from germline, CDR1 is SGHVS and CDR2 is FQNEAQ. The CDR3 runs 15 residues. Deletions cut 3 bases from V and 7 bases from J, with 16 bases between. The CDR3 region is CASSFMAGGGNEQFF. In nucleotides, the CDR3 is TGTGCCAGCAGCTTCATGGCAGGAGGGGGGAATGAGCAGTTCTTC.

This chain connects TRBV28 to TRBJ1-1; D gene uncertain. The V end was cut by 2 bases, the J end by 4 bases, with 11 bases between. The CDR3 sequence is 14 residues long. From germline, CDR1 is MDHEN and CDR2 SYDVKM. The CDR3 spells CASSLNAWGTEAFF. In nucleotides, the CDR3 is TGTGCCAGCAGTTTAAACGCCTGGGGCACTGAAGCTTTCTTT.

The chain carries TRBV18 and TRBJ2-3; 8 bases line up with TRBD2. Germline trimming cut 2 bases from V and 4 bases from J; bases unmatched to any gene: 2. The CDR3 sequence is 14 residues long. CDR1 and CDR2 from the germline V gene are KGHSH and LQKENI. The CDR3 loop reads CASSPVGRADTQYF. CDR3 nucleotide sequence: TGTGCCAGCTCACCAGTCGGGAGGGCAGATACGCAGTATTTT.